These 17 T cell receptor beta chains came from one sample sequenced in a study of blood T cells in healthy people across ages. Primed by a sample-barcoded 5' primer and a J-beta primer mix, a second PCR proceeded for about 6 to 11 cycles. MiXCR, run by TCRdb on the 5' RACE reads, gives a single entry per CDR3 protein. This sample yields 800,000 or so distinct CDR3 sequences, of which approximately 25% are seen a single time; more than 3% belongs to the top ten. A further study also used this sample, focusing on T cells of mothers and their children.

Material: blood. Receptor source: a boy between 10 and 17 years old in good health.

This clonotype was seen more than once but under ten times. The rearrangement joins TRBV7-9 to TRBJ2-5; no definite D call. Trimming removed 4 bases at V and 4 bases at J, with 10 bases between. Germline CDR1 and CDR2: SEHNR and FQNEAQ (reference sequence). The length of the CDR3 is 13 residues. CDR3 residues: CASSYDLAETQYF. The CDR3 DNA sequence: TGTGCCAGCAGCTACGATCTGGCAGAGACCCAGTACTTC.

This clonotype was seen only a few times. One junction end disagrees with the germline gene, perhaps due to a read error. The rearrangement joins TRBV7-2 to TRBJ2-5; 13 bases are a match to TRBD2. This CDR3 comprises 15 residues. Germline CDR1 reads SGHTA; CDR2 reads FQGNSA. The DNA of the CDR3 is TGTGCCAGCGGACGGACTAGCGGGAGTTTGGAGATCCAGTACTTC. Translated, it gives CASGRTSGSLEIQYF.

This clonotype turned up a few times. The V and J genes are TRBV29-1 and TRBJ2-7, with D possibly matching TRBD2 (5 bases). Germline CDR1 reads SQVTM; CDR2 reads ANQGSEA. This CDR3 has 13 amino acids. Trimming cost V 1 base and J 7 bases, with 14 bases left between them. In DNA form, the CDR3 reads TGCAGCGTTGAAGTTCAGGCAAGGAGGGAGCAGTACTTC. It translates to CSVEVQARREQYF.

CDR3 residues: CASSPNRDGYTF. CDR3 bases: TGTGCCAGCAGTCCCAACAGGGATGGCTACACCTTC. The chain combines TRBV6-6 with TRBJ1-2; D might be TRBD1 (6 bases). The CDR3 is 12 amino acids. The V gene lost 5 bases and the J gene lost 6 bases, with 10 bases spanning the gap. Germline lookup yields CDR1 MNHNY and CDR2 SVGAGI (reference sequence).

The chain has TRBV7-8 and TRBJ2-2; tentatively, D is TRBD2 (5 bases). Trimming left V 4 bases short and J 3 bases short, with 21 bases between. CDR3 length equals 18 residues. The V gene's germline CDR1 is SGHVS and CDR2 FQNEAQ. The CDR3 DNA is TGTGCCAGCAGCTCCCCGCGGGCGCACAGCCTCCACACCGGGGAGCTGTTTTTT. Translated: CASSSPRAHSLHTGELFF.

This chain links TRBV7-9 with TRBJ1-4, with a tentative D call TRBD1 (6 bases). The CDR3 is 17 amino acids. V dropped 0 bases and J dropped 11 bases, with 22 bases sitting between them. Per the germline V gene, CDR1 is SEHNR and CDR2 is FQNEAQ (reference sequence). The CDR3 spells CASSLAEGGESFDKLFF. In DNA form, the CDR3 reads TGTGCCAGCAGCTTAGCGGAGGGGGGCGAGAGTTTCGATAAACTGTTTTTT.

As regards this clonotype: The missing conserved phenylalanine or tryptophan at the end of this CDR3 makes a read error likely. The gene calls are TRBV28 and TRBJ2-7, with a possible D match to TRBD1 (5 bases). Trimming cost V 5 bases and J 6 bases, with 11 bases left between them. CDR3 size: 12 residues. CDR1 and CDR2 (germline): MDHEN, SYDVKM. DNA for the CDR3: TGTGCCAGCAGTCCCAGTAGGGGCGAGCAGTACCTC. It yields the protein CASSPSRGEQYL.

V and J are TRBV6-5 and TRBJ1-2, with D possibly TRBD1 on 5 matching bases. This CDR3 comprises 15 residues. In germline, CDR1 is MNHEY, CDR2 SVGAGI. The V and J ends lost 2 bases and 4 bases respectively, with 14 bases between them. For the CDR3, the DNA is TGTGCCAGCAGTTACCAGACCCGCGGGGGCTATGGCTACACCTTC. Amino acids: CASSYQTRGGYGYTF.

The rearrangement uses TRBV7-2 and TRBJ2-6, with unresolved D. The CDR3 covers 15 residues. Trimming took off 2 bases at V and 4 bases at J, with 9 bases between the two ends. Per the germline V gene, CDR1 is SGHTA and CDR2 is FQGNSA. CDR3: CASSLQLWGANVLTF. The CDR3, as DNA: TGTGCCAGCAGCTTACAGCTGTGGGGGGCCAACGTCCTGACTTTC.

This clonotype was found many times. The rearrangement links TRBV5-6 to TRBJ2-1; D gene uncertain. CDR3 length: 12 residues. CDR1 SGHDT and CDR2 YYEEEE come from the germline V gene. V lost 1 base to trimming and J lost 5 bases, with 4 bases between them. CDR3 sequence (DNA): TGTGCCAGCAGCTTGATCGACAATGAGCAGTTCTTC. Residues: CASSLIDNEQFF.

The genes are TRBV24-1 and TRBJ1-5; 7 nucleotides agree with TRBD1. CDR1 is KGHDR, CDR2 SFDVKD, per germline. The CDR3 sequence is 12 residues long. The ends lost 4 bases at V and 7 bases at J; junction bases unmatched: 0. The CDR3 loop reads CATSDRGQPQHF. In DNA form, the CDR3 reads TGTGCCACCAGTGACAGGGGGCAGCCCCAGCATTTT.

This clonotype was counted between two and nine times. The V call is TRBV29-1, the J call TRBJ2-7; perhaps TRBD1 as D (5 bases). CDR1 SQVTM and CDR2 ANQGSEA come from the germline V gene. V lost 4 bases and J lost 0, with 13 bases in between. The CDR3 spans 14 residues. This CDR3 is CSVAGQGLSYEQYF. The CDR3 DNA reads TGCAGCGTTGCTGGGCAGGGCCTCTCCTACGAGCAGTACTTC.

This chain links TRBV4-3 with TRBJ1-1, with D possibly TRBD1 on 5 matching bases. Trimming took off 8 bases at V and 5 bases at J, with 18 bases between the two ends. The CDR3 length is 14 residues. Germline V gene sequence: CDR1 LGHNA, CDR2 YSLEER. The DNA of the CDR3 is TGCGCCAGCCGGATGTCAGGGCCGGGGACTGAAGCTTTCTTT. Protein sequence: CASRMSGPGTEAFF.

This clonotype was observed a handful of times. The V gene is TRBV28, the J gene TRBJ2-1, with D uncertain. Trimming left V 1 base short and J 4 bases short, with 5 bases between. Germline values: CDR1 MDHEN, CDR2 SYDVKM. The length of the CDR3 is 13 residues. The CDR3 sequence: CASSLLDYNEQFF. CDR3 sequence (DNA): TGTGCCAGCAGTTTATTGGATTACAATGAGCAGTTCTTC.

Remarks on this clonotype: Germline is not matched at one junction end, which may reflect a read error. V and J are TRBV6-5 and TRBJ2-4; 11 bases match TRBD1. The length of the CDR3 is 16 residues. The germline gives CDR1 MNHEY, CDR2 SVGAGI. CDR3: CASSPGTGGAKTIQYF. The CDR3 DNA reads TGTGCCAGCAGCCCCGGGACAGGGGGTGCCAAAACCATTCAGTACTTC.

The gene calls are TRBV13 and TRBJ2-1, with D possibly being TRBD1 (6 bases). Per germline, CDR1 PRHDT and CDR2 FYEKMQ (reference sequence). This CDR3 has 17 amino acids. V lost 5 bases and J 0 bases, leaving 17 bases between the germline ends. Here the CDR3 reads CASSPKTGSFSYNEQFF. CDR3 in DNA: TGTGCCAGCAGCCCAAAGACAGGCTCCTTCTCCTACAATGAGCAGTTCTTC.

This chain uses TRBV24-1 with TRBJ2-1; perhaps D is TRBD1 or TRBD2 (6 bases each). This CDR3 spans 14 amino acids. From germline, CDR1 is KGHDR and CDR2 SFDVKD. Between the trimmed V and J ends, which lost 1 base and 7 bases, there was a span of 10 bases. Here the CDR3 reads CATSDFSGANEQFF. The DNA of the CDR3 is TGTGCCACCAGTGATTTTTCGGGGGCGAATGAGCAGTTCTTC.